The 16 T cell receptor beta chains below come from one sample, sequenced in a study of T cells in Graves' hyperthyroidism and ophthalmopathy. Using RNA transcripts as the source, TCR beta CDR3 regions were amplified. A set of HTBI primers served as the primers for a first-round RT-PCR of the TCR CDR3. TCRdb independently ran MiXCR on the multiplex PCR reads; one entry per CDR3 protein. The data contain 450,000 to 600,000 distinct CDR3 sequences, about 14% of them singletons. Sequences were obtained from blood. These receptors came from a woman between 40 and 50 years old with Graves' hyperthyroidism.

The chain joins TRBV30 to TRBJ2-7; TRBD2 matches at 8 bases. V lost 5 bases and J lost 6; bases outside the gene matches: 12. The CDR3 totals 14 residues. CDR1 and CDR2 (germline): GTSNPN, SVGIG (reference sequence). CDR3 sequence reads: CAWVQLAVNGEQYF. The DNA for the CDR3 is TGTGCCTGGGTGCAACTAGCGGTCAACGGCGAGCAGTACTTC. The variable domain in full, with the rest retrieved from reference TRBV30 and TRBJ2-7, is SQTIHQWPATLVQPVGSPLSLECTVEGTSNPNLYWYRQAAGRGLQLLFYSVGIGQISSEVPQNLSASRPQDRQFILSSKKLLLSDSGFYLCAWVQLAVNGEQYFGPGTRLTVT.

Ten or more counts support this clonotype. This rearrangement joins TRBV24-1 to TRBJ2-2; 7 bases fit TRBD1. Germline CDR1 reads KGHDR; CDR2 reads SFDVKD. The CDR3 is 17 residues long. V was clipped by 2 bases and J by 6 bases; unmatched bases: 11. CDR3 DNA: TGTGCCACCAGTGATTCTAGACAGGGTTCCCGGCCCGGGGAGCTGTTTTTT. Protein sequence: CATSDSRQGSRPGELFF.

There are many counts of this clonotype. The J gene is TRBJ2-7, the V gene TRBV6-1; 8 bases align to TRBD1. The CDR3 spans 16 residues. CDR1 MNHNS and CDR2 SASEGT come from the germline V gene. The junction had 14 bases not matched to a gene; V was cut back by 6 bases and J by 4 bases. This chain's CDR3 is CASSSGTGNSDYEQYF. Written as DNA, the CDR3 is TGTGCCAGCAGCTCCGGGACAGGAAATTCAGATTACGAGCAGTACTTC.

This clonotype has ten or more counts. The V call is TRBV27, the J call TRBJ2-7, with 9 nucleotides matching TRBD1. Germline-derived CDR1 and CDR2 are MNHEY and SMNVEV (reference sequence). The V segment lost 4 bases and the J segment 4 bases; nucleotides outside the gene matches: 8. The CDR3 extends over 15 amino acids. For the CDR3, the DNA is TGTGCCAGCAGTTCCCAACAGGGGGCTGCATACGAGCAGTACTTC. Translated, it gives CASSSQQGAAYEQYF.

This clonotype was counted many times. This chain joins TRBV2 and TRBJ1-5; possibly TRBD1 for D (6 bases). Looked up from germline, CDR1 is SNHLY and CDR2 is FYNNEI. V lost 3 bases and J lost 4, with 13 bases in between. This CDR3 contains 15 residues. The CDR3 sequence is CASSDDRTENQPQHF. The DNA of the CDR3 is TGTGCCAGCAGTGACGATAGGACAGAGAATCAGCCCCAGCATTTT.

J is TRBJ1-1 and V is TRBV6-1, with D maybe TRBD1 (6 bases). Germline-derived CDR1 and CDR2 are MNHNS and SASEGT. The germline V and J ends were trimmed by 6 bases and 0 bases, with 20 bases remaining between them. The CDR3 extends over 17 amino acids. Here the CDR3 DNA reads TGTGCCAGCAGCTCGTCGATCGACAGGATCATGAACACTGAAGCTTTCTTT. Translation: CASSSSIDRIMNTEAFF.

The table lists this clonotype with many counts. This chain links TRBV5-1 with TRBJ2-2; D uncertain. V was cut by 4 bases and J by 1 base, with 5 bases left in between. Germline CDR1 reads SGHRS; CDR2 reads YFSETQ. The CDR3 consists of 13 residues. The CDR3 is CASSMGNTGELFF. For the CDR3, the DNA is TGCGCCAGCAGCATGGGGAACACCGGGGAGCTGTTTTTT.

A remark on this clonotype: At one end the junction does not follow the germline gene, possibly because of a read error. The chain employs TRBV4-1 and TRBJ2-7; D is undetermined. There are 13 residues in the CDR3. Germline lookup yields CDR1 MGHRA and CDR2 YSYEKL. The CDR3 sequence: CASNQVGLYEQYF. The DNA for the CDR3 is TGCGCCAGCAACCAAGTGGGTTTGTACGAGCAGTACTTC.

This chain uses TRBV11-3 with TRBJ2-7; 8 bases line up with TRBD2. V trimming: 5 bases; J trimming: 3 bases; junction bases outside the gene matches: 12. From germline, CDR1 is SGHNT and CDR2 YENEEA. The CDR3 totals 16 residues. CDR3 residues: CASSADTGTRNYEQYF. DNA for the CDR3: TGTGCCAGCAGCGCCGATACCGGGACTAGGAACTACGAGCAGTACTTC.

This clonotype was counted many times. The genes are TRBV29-1 and TRBJ1-1; 9 nucleotides agree with TRBD1. Germline V lookup: CDR1 SQVTM, CDR2 ANQGSEA. Trimming cost V 7 bases and J 5 bases; bases outside gene matches: 5. This CDR3 region has 12 residues. The CDR3 reads CSGVTGGTEAFF. The DNA of the CDR3 is TGCAGCGGGGTGACAGGGGGGACTGAAGCTTTCTTT.

This chain connects TRBV13 to TRBJ2-7; D might be TRBD1 (6 bases). The length of the CDR3 is 13 residues. Deletions cut 3 bases from V and 7 bases from J, with 13 bases between. The germline CDR1 and CDR2 sequences are PRHDT and FYEKMQ (reference sequence). The CDR3 DNA reads as TGTGCCAGCAGCTTTCTGGGGGCCGGTGAGCAGTACTTC. It encodes CASSFLGAGEQYF.

This clonotype came up a few times. This chain connects TRBV4-1 to TRBJ2-5; TRBD1 matches 8 bases. V lost 3 bases to trimming and J lost 5 bases; unmatched junction nucleotides: 8. The CDR3 is made up of 15 amino acids. Germline V gives CDR1 MGHRA, CDR2 YSYEKL. CDR3 bases: TGCGCCAGCAGCCATCCCCCAGGGGGCGTGGAGACCCAGTACTTC. Translation: CASSHPPGGVETQYF.

This sequence joins TRBV20-1 and TRBJ2-7; TRBD1 is a possible D gene (6 bases). Between the trimmed V and J ends, which lost 2 bases and 3 bases, there was a span of 8 bases. CDR1 is DFQATT, CDR2 SNEGSKA, per germline (reference sequence). This CDR3 region has 12 residues. CDR3 sequence (DNA): TGCAGTGCTAGAACGGACAGCTACGAGCAGTACTTC. As protein: CSARTDSYEQYF.

The sample holds many counts of this clonotype. V usage is TRBV28 and J usage is TRBJ2-3; 8 bases agree with TRBD1. Looked up from germline, CDR1 is MDHEN and CDR2 is SYDVKM. Losses at the gene ends were 5 bases for V and 3 bases for J; bases not matched to a gene: 10. This CDR3 is 16 amino acids long. The CDR3, as DNA: TGTGCCAGCAGTACCATAGGACAGGGTAGGACAGATACGCAGTATTTT. This gives the protein CASSTIGQGRTDTQYF.

This clonotype was counted a few times. CDR3 bases: TGCAGTGCTAGAGAGTGGACTAGCGGGAGATTATATGAGCAGTTCTTC. It codes for CSAREWTSGRLYEQFF. J is TRBJ2-1 and V is TRBV20-1; 13 bases agree with TRBD2. Unmatched junction bases numbered 7, after V lost 0 bases and J lost 8 bases. The CDR3 has 16 residues. Germline CDR1 is DFQATT and CDR2 is SNEGSKA (reference sequence).

This clonotype was counted only a few times. This chain links TRBV5-1 with TRBJ1-1; D unclear. Germline lookup yields CDR1 SGHRS and CDR2 YFSETQ. V was cut by 3 bases and J by 1 base, with 7 bases left in between. The CDR3 covers 13 residues. For the CDR3, the DNA is TGCGCCAGCAGCTCCCTTAGGAACACTGAAGCTTTCTTT. Amino acids: CASSSLRNTEAFF. Variable domain in full (rest from reference TRBV5-1 and TRBJ1-1): KAGVTQTPRYLIKTRGQQVTLSCSPISGHRSVSWYQQTPGQGLQFLFEYFSETQRNKGNFPGRFSGRQFSNSRSEMNVSTLELGDSALYLCASSSLRNTEAFFGQGTRLTVV.